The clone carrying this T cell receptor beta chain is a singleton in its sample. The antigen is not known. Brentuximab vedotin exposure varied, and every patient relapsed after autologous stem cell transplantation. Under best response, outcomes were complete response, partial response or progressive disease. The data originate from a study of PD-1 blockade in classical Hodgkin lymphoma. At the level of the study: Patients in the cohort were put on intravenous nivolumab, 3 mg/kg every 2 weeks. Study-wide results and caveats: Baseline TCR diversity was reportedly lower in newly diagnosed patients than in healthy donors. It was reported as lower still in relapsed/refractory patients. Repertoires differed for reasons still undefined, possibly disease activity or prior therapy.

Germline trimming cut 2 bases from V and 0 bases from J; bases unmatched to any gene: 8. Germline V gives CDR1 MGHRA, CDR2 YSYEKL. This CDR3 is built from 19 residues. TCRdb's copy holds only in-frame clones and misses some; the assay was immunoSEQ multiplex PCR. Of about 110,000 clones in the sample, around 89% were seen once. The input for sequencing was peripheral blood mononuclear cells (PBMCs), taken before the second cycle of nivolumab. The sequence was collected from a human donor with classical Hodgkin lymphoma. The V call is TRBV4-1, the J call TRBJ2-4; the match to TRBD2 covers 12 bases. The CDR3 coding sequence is TGCGCCAGCAGCCAACGACTAGCGGGAGACTCGCTAGCCAAAAACATTCAGTACTTC. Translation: CASSQRLAGDSLAKNIQYF.